This T cell receptor (beta chain) is from a study of OX40 agonist ivuxolimab in advanced cancers. Study context: Partial responses were achieved by three patients, of whom one had hepatocellular carcinoma and two had cutaneous melanoma.

Assay used: immunoSEQ multiplex PCR; TCRdb lists only in-frame clones, some missing. Among more than 85,000 clones, roughly four fifths were seen once, and the ten largest hold approximately 1.5%. Unmatched junction bases numbered 9, after V lost 4 bases and J lost 2 bases. Germline CDR1 and CDR2: SGDLS and YYNGEE. This CDR3 region has 17 residues. This chain joins TRBV9 and TRBJ2-1; 10 bases are shared with TRBD2. The TCR sequence derives from an adult with an advanced solid tumor such as melanoma, head and neck, liver or kidney cancer. The specimen was CD4+ or CD8+ T cells sorted from blood, collected in a trial of the OX40 agonist ivuxolimab. The CDR3 coding sequence is TGTGCCAGCAGCTCCTACCTAGCGGGAGTCGCCTACAATGAGCAGTTCTTC. This sequence encodes CASSSYLAGVAYNEQFF.